The 26 T cell receptor beta chains in this list originate from one sample, sequenced in a study of preoperative IRX-2 immunotherapy in early breast cancer (dated by TCRdb to the late 2010s). The treatment or condition label of this sample denotes: preoperative locoregional IRX-2 cytokine immunotherapy. Library method: the immunoSEQ multiplex PCR assay. The clones in this table, taken by TCRdb from immuneACCESS, are in-frame only. Not every clone is retained; where verified, under half of the shortfall comes from an unresolved V gene, and the cause of the rest is unknown. Across this sample there are some 99,000 clones, with just over 85% seen only once. The ten largest make up around 2% of the sample. Here the sequenced sample was tumor tissue, taken after IRX-2 immunotherapy. The receptors derive from a human donor with breast cancer.

The chain combines TRBV15 with TRBJ2-7; TRBD1 aligns across 10 bases. Germline assignment: CDR1 LNHNV and CDR2 YYDKDF (reference sequence). This CDR3 has 14 residues. V lost 4 bases to trimming and J lost 3 bases; unmatched junction nucleotides: 3. The CDR3 loop reads CATSTGQGYYEQYF. The CDR3, as DNA: TGTGCCACCAGCACGGGACAGGGGTACTACGAGCAGTACTTC.

The chain links TRBV7-5 to TRBJ2-4. TRBV7-5 is flagged as a pseudogene. This CDR3 has 16 residues. This CDR3 is CASSLLSPTLKNIQYF. DNA of the CDR3: TGTGCCAGCAGCCTTCTCAGTCCCACACTCAAAAACATTCAGTACTTC.

This chain joins TRBV19 and TRBJ2-1; D not certain. The CDR3 runs to 15 residues. Germline V CDR1 and CDR2: LNHDA, SQIVND (reference sequence). V was cut by 3 bases and J by 0 bases, with 9 bases left in between. CDR3: CASSMIGSSYNEQFF. The CDR3 bases are TGTGCCAGTAGTATGATTGGAAGCTCCTACAATGAGCAGTTCTTC. The full variable domain, with the rest looked up from reference TRBV19 and TRBJ2-1, is DGGITQSPKYLFRKEGQNVTLSCEQNLNHDAMYWYRQDPGQGLRLIYYSQIVNDFQKGDIAEGYSVSREKKESFPLTVTSAQKNPTAFYLCASSMIGSSYNEQFFGPGTRLTVL.

This clone was seen a few times. This chain uses TRBV18 with TRBJ1-4; 9 positions agree with TRBD1. CDR1 is KGHSH and CDR2 is LQKENI in the germline V gene. Trimming removed 4 bases from V and 2 bases from J; junction bases left unmatched: 14. The CDR3 is 19 residues long. The CDR3 nucleotides are TGTGCCAGCTCACATGCGCCGGGACAGGGAGTTCGTACTAATGAAAAACTGTTTTTT. It translates to CASSHAPGQGVRTNEKLFF.

The chain is built from TRBV5-1 and TRBJ2-1; 12 bases are shared with TRBD2. Trimming took 0 bases from V and 9 from J; bases not matched to a gene: 7. This CDR3 region has 16 residues. The germline CDR1 and CDR2 sequences are SGHRS and YFSETQ. The DNA of the CDR3 is TGCGCCAGCAGCTTGGGAACTAGCGGGGGGCGGGGTGAGCAGTTCTTC. It yields the protein CASSLGTSGGRGEQFF.

This chain connects TRBV6-8 to TRBJ2-2; D remains unclear. CDR3 length equals 12 residues. Germline CDR1 and CDR2: MNHGY and SAAAGT. The V end was cut by 8 bases, the J end by 3 bases, with 7 bases between. CDR3 DNA sequence: TGTGCCAGCGAGACCTACACCGGGGAGCTGTTTTTT. Its protein product is CASETYTGELFF.

V usage is TRBV5-1 and J usage is TRBJ2-5, with D perhaps being TRBD1 or TRBD2 (5 bases each). The CDR3 totals 16 residues. Trimming removed 0 bases from V and 5 bases from J, with 17 bases in between. Germline CDR1 is SGHRS and CDR2 is YFSETQ. The CDR3 DNA reads TGCGCCAGCAGCTTGGTTGGTCTGGGGCGAGGGGAGACCCAGTACTTC. Its translation is CASSLVGLGRGETQYF.

The CDR3 DNA follows: TGTGCCTGGGGATCCGGGACAGGGGGGCTCTACGAGCAGTACTTC. It is translated as CAWGSGTGGLYEQYF. The rearrangement links TRBV30 to TRBJ2-7, with TRBD1 matching 11 bases. The germline gives CDR1 GTSNPN, CDR2 SVGIG (reference sequence). The CDR3 is 15 amino acids. After removal of 5 bases from V and 3 bases from J, the junction contained 9 bases not matched to a gene.

This chain connects TRBV11-3 to TRBJ2-1; the match to TRBD2 covers 9 bases. Germline V gene sequence: CDR1 SGHNT, CDR2 YENEEA. The CDR3 has 16 amino acids. The V gene end was trimmed by 4 bases and the J gene end by 8 bases; junction bases not matched to a gene: 12. The CDR3 DNA reads TGTGCCAGCAGCTCTCTGACTAGCGGCGAGATGCATGAGCAGTTCTTC. It is translated as CASSSLTSGEMHEQFF.

The V gene is TRBV5-1, the J gene TRBJ2-1, with D perhaps matching TRBD1 (5 bases). The CDR3 totals 15 residues. Trimming cost V 0 bases and J 3 bases, with 10 bases left between them. From germline, CDR1 is SGHRS and CDR2 YFSETQ. The CDR3, as DNA: TGCGCCAGCAGCTTGGGGGGCAGCAGCTACAATGAGCAGTTCTTC. Translated, it gives CASSLGGSSYNEQFF.

The chain uses TRBV14 and TRBJ1-6; no reliable D call. This CDR3 has 16 residues. V lost 0 bases to trimming and J lost 8 bases, with 14 bases between them. The germline CDR1 and CDR2 sequences are SGHDN and FVKESK. CDR3 coding DNA: TGTGCCAGCAGCCAAGATGGGCTAAATAGTCATTCACCCCTCCACTTT. This codes for CASSQDGLNSHSPLHF.

The chain employs TRBV25-1 and TRBJ1-1; D unclear. Germline CDR1 is MGHDK and CDR2 is SYGVNS. The CDR3 totals 12 residues. V was cut by 2 bases and J by 10 bases, with 11 bases left in between. The CDR3 here is CASSEGRHGAFF. Here the CDR3 DNA reads TGTGCCAGCAGTGAAGGGAGACATGGAGCTTTCTTT.

This clone was recorded once. This chain uses TRBV11-3 with TRBJ1-2; D remains unclear. There are 15 residues in the CDR3. Trimming stripped 3 bases from V and 4 bases from J, with 15 bases between. Germline V gives CDR1 SGHNT, CDR2 YENEEA. Here the CDR3 reads CASSFDTSIIYGYTF. The CDR3 DNA reads TGTGCCAGCAGCTTCGACACTTCAATCATCTATGGCTACACCTTC.

The V gene is TRBV15, the J gene TRBJ1-2; D unresolved. Germline V gene sequence: CDR1 LNHNV, CDR2 YYDKDF (reference sequence). This CDR3 region has 15 residues. Trimming pared 0 bases from V and 1 base from J, leaving 9 bases between. CDR3 region: CATSREYGGNYGYTF. DNA of the CDR3: TGTGCCACCAGCAGAGAGTATGGCGGTAACTATGGCTACACCTTC.

This clone is a singleton in its sample. The chain combines TRBV6-8 with TRBJ1-3; D remains unclear. Trimming removed 10 bases from V and 3 bases from J, with 10 bases in between. The CDR3 sequence is 12 residues long. CDR1 and CDR2 from the germline V gene are MNHGY and SAAAGT. As DNA, the CDR3 is TGTGCCATCAGCGGGGATGGAAACACCATATATTTT. It is translated as CAISGDGNTIYF.

The chain carries TRBV11-3 and TRBJ2-1, with a weak D call TRBD2 (5 bases). The V end lost 4 bases, the J end lost 8 bases, and 18 bases lay between the germline ends. This CDR3 has 15 amino acids. Germline V CDR1 and CDR2: SGHNT, YENEEA. The CDR3 bases are TGTGCCAGCAGCTCCGGGGTCCGTGGCGACGATGAGCAGTTCTTC. It specifies CASSSGVRGDDEQFF.

V usage is TRBV28 and J usage is TRBJ1-5; TRBD1 is a possible D gene (5 bases). CDR1 and CDR2 (germline): MDHEN, SYDVKM. The ends were cut back, 7 bases at V and 4 bases at J, with 11 bases in the middle. The CDR3 covers 13 residues. CDR3: CASTPPGNQPQHF. In DNA, the CDR3 is TGTGCCAGCACCCCCCCAGGGAATCAGCCCCAGCATTTT.

The rearrangement uses TRBV7-5 and TRBJ1-4; TRBD1, the table's D call, lacks a check against the DNA. TRBV7-5 counts as a pseudogene. This CDR3 contains 15 residues. CDR3: CASSSSTGFHEKLFF. DNA of the CDR3: TGTGCCAGCAGCTCGTCGACAGGGTTTCATGAAAAACTGTTTTTT.

A word on this clone: Other nucleotide sequences in the sample specify the same CDR3. The V gene is TRBV5-1, the J gene TRBJ1-5, with D possibly being TRBD1 (5 bases). The CDR3 runs to 15 residues. Germline lookup yields CDR1 SGHRS and CDR2 YFSETQ. The germline V and J ends were trimmed by 0 bases and 2 bases, with 9 bases remaining between them. This chain's CDR3 is CASSLEGVRNQPQHF. CDR3 DNA sequence: TGCGCCAGCAGCTTGGAAGGGGTTCGCAATCAGCCCCAGCATTTT.

The chain employs TRBV6-8 and TRBJ2-1; the match to TRBD2 covers 9 bases. J gave up 5 bases and V 10 bases, and 12 bases lay outside the gene matches. This CDR3 has 15 amino acids. Germline CDR1 MNHGY, CDR2 SAAAGT. This chain's CDR3 is CAISGREGVDNEQFF. The CDR3 bases are TGTGCCATCTCGGGGCGGGAGGGAGTCGACAATGAGCAGTTCTTC.

The rearrangement uses TRBV7-4 and TRBJ1-5; D not resolved. The V end lost 5 bases, the J end lost 3 bases, and 11 bases lay between the germline ends. Per germline, CDR1 SGHVT and CDR2 SQSDAQ. This CDR3 contains 14 residues. The CDR3 bases are TGTGCCAGCAGCCCCGGGTGGTCCAATCAGCCCCAGCATTTT. This codes for CASSPGWSNQPQHF.

This clone was observed a single time. It is unclear where the CDR3 begins or ends on the DNA, so no DNA is shown, and the CDR3 is as TCRdb lists it. V is TRBV7-8 and J is TRBJ2-1; the table's D call of TRBD2 was not tested on the DNA. Germline V gene lookup returns CDR1 SGHVS and CDR2 FQNEAQ. A total of 17 residues make up the CDR3, ends included. This CDR3 reads CARSLVGGGTASFLGFF.

This chain connects TRBV14 to TRBJ2-1; TRBD2 agrees at 10 bases. The trim removed 0 bases at V and 0 bases at J, leaving 8 bases unmatched. The CDR3 runs to 19 residues. Germline V gene data show CDR1 as SGHDN and CDR2 as FVKESK. In nucleotides, the CDR3 is TGTGCCAGCAGCCAAGATGGGCTAGCGGGGGTGATCTCCTACAATGAGCAGTTCTTC. This gives the protein CASSQDGLAGVISYNEQFF.

The chain recombines TRBV6-8 with TRBJ1-2; D remains ambiguous. Germline-derived CDR1 and CDR2 are MNHGY and SAAAGT. The length of the CDR3 is 12 residues. The germline V and J ends were trimmed by 8 bases and 4 bases, with 11 bases remaining between them. In nucleotides, the CDR3 is TGTGCCAGCTGGGTAGCCCTCTATGGCTACACCTTC. This gives the protein CASWVALYGYTF.

The chain is built from TRBV12-5 and TRBJ2-7, with 9 bases identical to TRBD2. V lost 5 bases, J lost 6 bases, and 8 bases stayed unmatched. Germline values: CDR1 LGHNT, CDR2 FRNRAP. The CDR3 consists of 14 residues. The CDR3 sequence is CASGIGTSWGEQYF. The CDR3 nucleotides read TGTGCTAGTGGTATCGGGACTAGCTGGGGCGAGCAGTACTTC.

CDR3 DNA: TGCAGCGTTACGACAGGGGATTTCAATCAGCCCCAGCATTTT. This sequence encodes CSVTTGDFNQPQHF. V usage is TRBV29-1 and J usage is TRBJ1-5; 8 nucleotides line up with TRBD1. Germline values: CDR1 SQVTM, CDR2 ANQGSEA. J lost 3 bases, V lost 5 bases, and 6 bases had no gene match. This CDR3 comprises 14 residues.